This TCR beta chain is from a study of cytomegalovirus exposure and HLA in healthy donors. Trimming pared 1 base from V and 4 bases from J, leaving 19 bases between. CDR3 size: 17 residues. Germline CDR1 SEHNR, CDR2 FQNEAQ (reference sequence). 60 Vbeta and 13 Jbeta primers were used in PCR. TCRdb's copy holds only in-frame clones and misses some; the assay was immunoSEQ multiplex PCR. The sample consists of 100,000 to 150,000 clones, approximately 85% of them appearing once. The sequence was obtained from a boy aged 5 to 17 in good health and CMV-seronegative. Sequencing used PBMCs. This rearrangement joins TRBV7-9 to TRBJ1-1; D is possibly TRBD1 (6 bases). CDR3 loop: CASSLGGGLVLGTEAFF. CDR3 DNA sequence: TGTGCCAGCAGCTTAGGGGGGGGGCTGGTTTTAGGCACTGAAGCTTTCTTT. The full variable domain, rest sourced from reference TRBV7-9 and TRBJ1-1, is DTGVSQNPRHKITKRGQNVTFRCDPISEHNRLYWYRQTLGQGPEFLTYFQNEAQLEKSRLLSDRFSAERPKGSFSTLEIQRTEQGDSAMYLCASSLGGGLVLGTEAFFGQGTRLTVV.